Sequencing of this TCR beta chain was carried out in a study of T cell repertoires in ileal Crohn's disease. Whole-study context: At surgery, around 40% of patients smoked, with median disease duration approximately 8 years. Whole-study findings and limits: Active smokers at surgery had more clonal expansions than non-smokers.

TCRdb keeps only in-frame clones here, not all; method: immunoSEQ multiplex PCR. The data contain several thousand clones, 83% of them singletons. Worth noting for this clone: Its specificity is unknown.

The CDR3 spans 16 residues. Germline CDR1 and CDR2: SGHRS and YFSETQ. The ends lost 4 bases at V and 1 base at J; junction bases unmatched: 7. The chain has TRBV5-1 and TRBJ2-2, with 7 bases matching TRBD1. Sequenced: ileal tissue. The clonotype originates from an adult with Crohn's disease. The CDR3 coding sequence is TGCGCCAGCAGCGTACAAAGGGGGCTGAACACCGGGGAGCTGTTTTTT. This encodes CASSVQRGLNTGELFF.